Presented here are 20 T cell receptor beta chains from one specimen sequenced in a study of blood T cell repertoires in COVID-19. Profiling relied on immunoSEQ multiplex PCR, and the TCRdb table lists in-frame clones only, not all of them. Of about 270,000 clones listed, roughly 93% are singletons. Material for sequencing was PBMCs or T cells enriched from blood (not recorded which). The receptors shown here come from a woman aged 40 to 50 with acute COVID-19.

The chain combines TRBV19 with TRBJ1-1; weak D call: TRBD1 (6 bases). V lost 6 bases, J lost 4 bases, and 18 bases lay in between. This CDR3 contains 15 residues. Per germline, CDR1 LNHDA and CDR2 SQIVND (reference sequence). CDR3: CASSRTGFWSTEAFF. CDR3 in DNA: TGTGCCAGTAGCAGAACAGGGTTTTGGTCCACTGAAGCTTTCTTT.

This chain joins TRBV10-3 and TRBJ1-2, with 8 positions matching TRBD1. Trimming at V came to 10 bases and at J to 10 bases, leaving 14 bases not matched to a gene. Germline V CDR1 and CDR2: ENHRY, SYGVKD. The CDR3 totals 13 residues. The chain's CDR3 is CATQGAGVRIYTF. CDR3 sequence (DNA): TGTGCCACCCAGGGGGCGGGAGTAAGAATCTACACCTTC.

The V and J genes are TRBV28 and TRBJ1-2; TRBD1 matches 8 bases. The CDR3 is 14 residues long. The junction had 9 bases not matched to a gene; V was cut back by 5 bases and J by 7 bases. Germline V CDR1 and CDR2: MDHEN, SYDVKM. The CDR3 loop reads CASSTPGQGGGYTF. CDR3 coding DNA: TGTGCCAGCAGTACACCCGGACAGGGAGGTGGCTACACCTTC.

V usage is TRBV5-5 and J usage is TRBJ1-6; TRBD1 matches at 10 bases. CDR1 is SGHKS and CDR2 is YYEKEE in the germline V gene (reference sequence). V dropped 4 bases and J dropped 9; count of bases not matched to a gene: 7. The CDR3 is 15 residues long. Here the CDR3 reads CASSQGTGAASPLHF. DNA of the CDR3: TGTGCCAGCAGCCAAGGGACAGGGGCTGCTTCACCCCTCCACTTT.

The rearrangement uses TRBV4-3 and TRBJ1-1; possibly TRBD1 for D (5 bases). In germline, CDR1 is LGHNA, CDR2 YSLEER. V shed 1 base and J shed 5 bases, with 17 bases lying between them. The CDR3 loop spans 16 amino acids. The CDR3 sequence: CASSQARSGWLTEAFF. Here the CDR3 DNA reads TGCGCCAGCAGCCAAGCCAGGTCAGGGTGGTTGACTGAAGCTTTCTTT.

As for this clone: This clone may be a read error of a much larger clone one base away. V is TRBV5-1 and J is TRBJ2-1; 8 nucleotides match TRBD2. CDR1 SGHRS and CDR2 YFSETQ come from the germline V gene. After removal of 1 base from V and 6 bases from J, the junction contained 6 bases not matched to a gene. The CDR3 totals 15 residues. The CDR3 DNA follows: TGCGCCAGCAGCTTGAGGCCGGGGGGGATCAATGAGCAGTTCTTC. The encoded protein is CASSLRPGGINEQFF.

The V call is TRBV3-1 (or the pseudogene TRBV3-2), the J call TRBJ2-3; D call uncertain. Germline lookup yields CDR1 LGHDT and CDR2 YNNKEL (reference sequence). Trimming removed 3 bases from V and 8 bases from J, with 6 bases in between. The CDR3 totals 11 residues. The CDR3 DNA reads TGTGCCAGCAGCCAGTTCGGTACGCAGTATTTT. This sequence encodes CASSQFGTQYF.

In DNA, the CDR3 is TGTGCCATTCGACCGGGACAGGGATCTAGAGTTGAAAAACTGTTTTTT. Amino acids: CAIRPGQGSRVEKLFF. The chain carries TRBV28 and TRBJ1-4; 9 nucleotides agree with TRBD1. The CDR3 has 16 amino acids. The V and J ends lost 10 bases and 7 bases, in that order; junction bases with no gene match: 16. Germline V lookup: CDR1 MDHEN, CDR2 SYDVKM.

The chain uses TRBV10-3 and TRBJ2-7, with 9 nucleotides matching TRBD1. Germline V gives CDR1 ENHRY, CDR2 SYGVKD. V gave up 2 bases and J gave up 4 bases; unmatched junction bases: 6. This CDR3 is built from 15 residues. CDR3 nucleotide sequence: TGTGCCATCAGTGAGGACCCGGACAGGGGTTACGAGCAGTACTTC. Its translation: CAISEDPDRGYEQYF.

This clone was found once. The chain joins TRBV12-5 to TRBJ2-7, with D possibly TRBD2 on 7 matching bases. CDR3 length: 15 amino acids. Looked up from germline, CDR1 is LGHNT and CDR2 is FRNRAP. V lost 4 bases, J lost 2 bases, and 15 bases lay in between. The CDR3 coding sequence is TGTGCTAGTGGTTGGGGGGGCAGGGGTGCCTACGAGCAGTACTTC. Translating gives CASGWGGRGAYEQYF. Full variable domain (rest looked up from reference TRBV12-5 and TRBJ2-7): DARVTQTPRHKVTEMGQEVTMRCQPILGHNTVFWYRQTMMQGLELLAYFRNRAPLDDSGMPKDRFSAEMPDATLATLKIQPSEPRDSAVYFCASGWGGRGAYEQYFGPGTRLTVT.

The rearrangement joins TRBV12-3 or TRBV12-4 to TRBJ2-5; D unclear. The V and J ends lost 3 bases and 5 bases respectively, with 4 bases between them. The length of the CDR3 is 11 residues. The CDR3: CASSFLETQYF. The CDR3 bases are TGTGCCAGCAGTTTCTTGGAGACCCAGTACTTC.

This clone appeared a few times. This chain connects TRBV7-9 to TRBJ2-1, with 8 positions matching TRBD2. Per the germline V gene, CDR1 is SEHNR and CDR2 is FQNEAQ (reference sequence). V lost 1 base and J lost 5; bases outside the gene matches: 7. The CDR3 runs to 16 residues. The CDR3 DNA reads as TGTGCCAGCAGCTTAGTTTGGCAAGCGGGAGACAATGAGCAGTTCTTC. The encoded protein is CASSLVWQAGDNEQFF.

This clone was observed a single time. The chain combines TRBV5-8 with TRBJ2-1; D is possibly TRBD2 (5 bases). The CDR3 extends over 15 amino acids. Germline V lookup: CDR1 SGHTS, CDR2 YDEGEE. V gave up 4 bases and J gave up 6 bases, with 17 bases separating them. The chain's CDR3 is CASSLRDLAFNEQFF. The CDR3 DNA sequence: TGTGCCAGCAGCCTGCGTGACCTAGCCTTCAATGAGCAGTTCTTC.

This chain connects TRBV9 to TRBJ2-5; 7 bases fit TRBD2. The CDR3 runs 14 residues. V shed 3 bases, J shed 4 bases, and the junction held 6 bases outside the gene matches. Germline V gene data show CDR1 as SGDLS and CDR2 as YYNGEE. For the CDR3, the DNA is TGTGCCAGCAGCGGCGGGACTATTGGAGAGACCCAGTACTTC. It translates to CASSGGTIGETQYF.

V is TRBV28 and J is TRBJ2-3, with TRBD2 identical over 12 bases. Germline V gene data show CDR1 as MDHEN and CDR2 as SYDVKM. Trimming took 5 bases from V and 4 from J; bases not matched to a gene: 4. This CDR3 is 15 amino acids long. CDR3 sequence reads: CASSPRTSGADTQYF. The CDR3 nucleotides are TGTGCCAGCAGTCCGCGGACTAGCGGGGCAGATACGCAGTATTTT.

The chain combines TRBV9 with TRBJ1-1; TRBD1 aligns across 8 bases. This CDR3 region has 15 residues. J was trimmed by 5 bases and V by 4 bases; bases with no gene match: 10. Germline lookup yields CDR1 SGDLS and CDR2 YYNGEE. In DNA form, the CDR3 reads TGTGCCAGCAGCCCAGCGGACAGGGCGAGGACTGAAGCTTTCTTT. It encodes CASSPADRARTEAFF.

CDR3 protein: CASSPSGGYTF. The CDR3, as DNA: TGTGCCAGCAGTCCATCGGGTGGCTACACCTTC. The rearrangement uses TRBV12-3 or TRBV12-4 and TRBJ1-2; the D is unclear. V dropped 5 bases and J dropped 7 bases, with 8 bases sitting between them. The CDR3 is 11 amino acids.

Here the CDR3 DNA reads TGTGCCAGCAGTGAGTCATACAGGGGCGTAGGGGAAAAACTGTTTTTT. This gives the protein CASSESYRGVGEKLFF. The chain has TRBV25-1 and TRBJ1-4, with TRBD1 matching 7 bases. The germline V gene encodes CDR1 MGHDK and CDR2 SYGVNS. The CDR3 loop spans 16 amino acids. With 3 bases clipped from V and 8 bases from J, the junction kept 12 bases outside the gene matches.

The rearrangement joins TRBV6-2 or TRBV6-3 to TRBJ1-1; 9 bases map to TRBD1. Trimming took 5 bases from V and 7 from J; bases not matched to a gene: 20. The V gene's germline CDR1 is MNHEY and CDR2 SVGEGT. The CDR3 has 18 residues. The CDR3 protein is CASSNTITGGAYFGEAFF. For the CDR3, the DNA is TGTGCCAGCAGTAACACTATAACAGGGGGCGCCTATTTTGGTGAAGCTTTCTTT.

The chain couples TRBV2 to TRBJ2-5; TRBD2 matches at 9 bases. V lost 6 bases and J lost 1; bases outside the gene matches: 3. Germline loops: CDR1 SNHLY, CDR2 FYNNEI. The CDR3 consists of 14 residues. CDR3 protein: CASRRLAVQETQYF. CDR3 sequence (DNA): TGTGCCAGCAGGCGACTAGCGGTCCAAGAGACCCAGTACTTC.